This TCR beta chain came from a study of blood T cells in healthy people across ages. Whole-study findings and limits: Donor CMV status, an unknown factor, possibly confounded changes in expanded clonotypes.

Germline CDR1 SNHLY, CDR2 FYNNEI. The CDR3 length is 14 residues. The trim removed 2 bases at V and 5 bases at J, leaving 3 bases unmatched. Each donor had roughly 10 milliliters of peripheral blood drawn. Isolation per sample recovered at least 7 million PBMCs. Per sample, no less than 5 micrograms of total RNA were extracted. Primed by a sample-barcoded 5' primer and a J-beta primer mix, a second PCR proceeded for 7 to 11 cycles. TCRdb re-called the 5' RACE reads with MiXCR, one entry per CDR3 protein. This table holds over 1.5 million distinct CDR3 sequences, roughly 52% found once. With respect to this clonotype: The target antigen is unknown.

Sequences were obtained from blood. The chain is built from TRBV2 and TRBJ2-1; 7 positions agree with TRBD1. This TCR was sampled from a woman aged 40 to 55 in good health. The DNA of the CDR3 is TGTGCCAGCAGTGAACGACAGGGTAACAATGAGCAGTTCTTC. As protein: CASSERQGNNEQFF. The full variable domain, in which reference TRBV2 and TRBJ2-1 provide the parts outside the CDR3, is EPEVTQTPSHQVTQMGQEVILRCVPISNHLYFYWYRQILGQKVEFLVSFYNNEISEKSEIFDDQFSVERPDGSNFTLKIRSTKLEDSAMYFCASSERQGNNEQFFGPGTRLTVL.